This TCR beta chain originates from a study of blood T cells in healthy people across ages. Looking at the study overall: About one barcoded beta molecule per two T cells came from capture by template switching.

Alongside a J-beta primer mix, a sample-barcoded 5' primer served in a second PCR lasting about 7 to 11 cycles. TCRdb used MiXCR to reprocess the 5' RACE reads, holding one entry per CDR3 protein. Of about 760,000 distinct CDR3 sequences listed, roughly three fifths are singletons. The CDR3 loop spans 15 amino acids. Looked up from germline, CDR1 is SEHNR and CDR2 is FQNEAQ (reference sequence). V lost 2 bases and J 5 bases, leaving 13 bases between the germline ends. Donor samples were obtained from healthy Caucasian individuals from Russia, aged roughly 6 to 90. Samples each yielded at least 5 micrograms of total RNA. This clonotype appeared once. The antigen remains unidentified. Findings and caveats of the study: As naive T cell percentage varied, TCR beta diversity correlated strongly with it.

V is TRBV7-9 and J is TRBJ2-1, with D tentatively TRBD2 (6 bases). This clonotype originated in a man aged 40-49 years in good health. The source material was blood. In DNA form, the CDR3 reads TGTGCCAGCAGCTTACACAGCGGGTCTGACAATGAGCAGTTCTTC. Amino acid sequence: CASSLHSGSDNEQFF.